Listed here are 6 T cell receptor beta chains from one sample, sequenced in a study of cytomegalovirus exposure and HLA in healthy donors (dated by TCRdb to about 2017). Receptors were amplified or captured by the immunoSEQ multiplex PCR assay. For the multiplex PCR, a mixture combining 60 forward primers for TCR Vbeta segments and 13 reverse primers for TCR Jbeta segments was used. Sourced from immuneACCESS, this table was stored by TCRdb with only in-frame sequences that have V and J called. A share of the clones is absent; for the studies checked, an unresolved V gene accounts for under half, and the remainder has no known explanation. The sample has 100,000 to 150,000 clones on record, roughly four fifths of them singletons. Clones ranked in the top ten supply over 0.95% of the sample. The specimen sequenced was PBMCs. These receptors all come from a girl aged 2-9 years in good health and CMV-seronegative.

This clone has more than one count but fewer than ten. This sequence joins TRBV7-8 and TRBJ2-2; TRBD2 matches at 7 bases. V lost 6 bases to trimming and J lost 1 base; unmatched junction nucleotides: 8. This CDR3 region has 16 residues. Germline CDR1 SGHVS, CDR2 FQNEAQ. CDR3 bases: TGTGCCAGCAGTATGGGGAGGGGCCAGAACACCGGGGAGCTGTTTTTT. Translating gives CASSMGRGQNTGELFF.

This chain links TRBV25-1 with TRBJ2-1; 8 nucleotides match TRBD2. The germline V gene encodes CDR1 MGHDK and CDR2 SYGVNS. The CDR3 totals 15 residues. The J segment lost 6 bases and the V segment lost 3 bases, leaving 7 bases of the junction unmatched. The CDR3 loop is CASSDAGGYRNEQFF. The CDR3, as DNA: TGTGCCAGCAGTGATGCGGGAGGTTACCGCAATGAGCAGTTCTTC. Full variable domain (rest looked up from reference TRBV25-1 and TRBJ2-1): EADIYQTPRYLVIGTGKKITLECSQTMGHDKMYWYQQDPGMELHLIHYSYGVNSTEKGDLSSESTVSRIRTEHFPLTLESARPSHTSQYLCASSDAGGYRNEQFFGPGTRLTVL.

Here the CDR3 reads CAINSGGQPEAFF. The CDR3 DNA reads TGTGCCATCAATTCGGGCGGACAGCCTGAAGCTTTCTTT. The chain carries TRBV10-3 and TRBJ1-1, with D possibly matching TRBD1 (6 bases). The length of the CDR3 is 13 residues. Trimming shortened V by 7 bases and J by 6 bases, and 15 bases separated the two germline ends. Germline V gene data show CDR1 as ENHRY and CDR2 as SYGVKD.

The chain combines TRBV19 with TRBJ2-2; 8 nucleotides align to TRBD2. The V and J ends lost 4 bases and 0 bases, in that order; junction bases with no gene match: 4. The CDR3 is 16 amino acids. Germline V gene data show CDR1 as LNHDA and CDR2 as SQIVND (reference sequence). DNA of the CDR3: TGTGCCAGTAGTAACGAGGGACTAGCGAACACCGGGGAGCTGTTTTTT. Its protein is CASSNEGLANTGELFF.

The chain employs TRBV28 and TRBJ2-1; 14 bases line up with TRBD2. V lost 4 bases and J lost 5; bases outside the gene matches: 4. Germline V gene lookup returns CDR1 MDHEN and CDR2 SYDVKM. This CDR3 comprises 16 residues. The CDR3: CASSSRLAGGHNEQFF. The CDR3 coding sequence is TGTGCCAGCAGTTCCCGACTAGCGGGAGGGCACAATGAGCAGTTCTTC. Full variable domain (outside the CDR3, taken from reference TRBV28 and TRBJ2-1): DVKVTQSSRYLVKRTGEKVFLECVQDMDHENMFWYRQDPGLGLRLIYFSYDVKMKEKGDIPEGYSVSREKKERFSLILESASTNQTSMYLCASSSRLAGGHNEQFFGPGTRLTVL.

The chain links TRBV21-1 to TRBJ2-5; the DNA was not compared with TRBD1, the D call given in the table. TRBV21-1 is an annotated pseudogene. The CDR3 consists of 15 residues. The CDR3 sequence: CASSKWDRLKETQYF. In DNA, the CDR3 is TGTGCCAGCAGCAAATGGGACAGACTGAAAGAGACCCAGTACTTC.